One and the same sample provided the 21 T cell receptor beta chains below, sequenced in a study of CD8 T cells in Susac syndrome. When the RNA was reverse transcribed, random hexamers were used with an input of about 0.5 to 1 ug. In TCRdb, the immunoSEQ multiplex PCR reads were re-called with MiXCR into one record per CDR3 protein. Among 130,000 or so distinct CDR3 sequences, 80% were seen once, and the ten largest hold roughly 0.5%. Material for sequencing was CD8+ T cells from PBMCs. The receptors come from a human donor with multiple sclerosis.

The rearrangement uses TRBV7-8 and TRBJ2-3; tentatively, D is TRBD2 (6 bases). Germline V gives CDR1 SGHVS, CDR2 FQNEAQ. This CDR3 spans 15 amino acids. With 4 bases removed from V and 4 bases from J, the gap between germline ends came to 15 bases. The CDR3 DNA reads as TGTGCCAGCAGCTCCTCTAGCGAGGTGGCAGATACGCAGTATTTT. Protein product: CASSSSSEVADTQYF.

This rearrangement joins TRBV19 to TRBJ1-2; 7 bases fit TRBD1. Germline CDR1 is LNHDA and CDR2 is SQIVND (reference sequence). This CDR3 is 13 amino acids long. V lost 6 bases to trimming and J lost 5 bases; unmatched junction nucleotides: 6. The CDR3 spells CASRADRVYGYTF. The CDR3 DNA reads TGTGCCAGTAGAGCCGACAGGGTATATGGCTACACCTTC. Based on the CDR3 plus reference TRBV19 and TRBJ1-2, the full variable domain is DGGITQSPKYLFRKEGQNVTLSCEQNLNHDAMYWYRQDPGQGLRLIYYSQIVNDFQKGDIAEGYSVSREKKESFPLTVTSAQKNPTAFYLCASRADRVYGYTFGSGTRLTVV.

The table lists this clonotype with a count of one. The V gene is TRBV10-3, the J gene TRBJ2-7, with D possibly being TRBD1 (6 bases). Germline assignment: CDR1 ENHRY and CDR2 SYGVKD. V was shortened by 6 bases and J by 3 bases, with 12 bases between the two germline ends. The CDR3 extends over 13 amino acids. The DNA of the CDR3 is TGTGCCATCAGGGACAGTACAATCTACGAGCAGTACTTC. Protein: CAIRDSTIYEQYF.

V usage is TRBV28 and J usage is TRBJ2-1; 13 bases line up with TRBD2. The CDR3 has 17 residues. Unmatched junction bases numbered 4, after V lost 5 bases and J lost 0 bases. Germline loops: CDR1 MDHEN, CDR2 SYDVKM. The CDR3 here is CASSPLAGGGSYNEQFF. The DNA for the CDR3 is TGTGCCAGCAGTCCACTAGCGGGGGGGGGCTCCTACAATGAGCAGTTCTTC.

CDR3 DNA: TGTGCCAGCAGTGAGACAAGAACTAATGAAAAACTGTTTTTT. Its translation is CASSETRTNEKLFF. V usage is TRBV6-1 and J usage is TRBJ1-4, with D unresolved. The V end lost 3 bases, the J end lost 1 base, and 6 bases lay between the germline ends. Germline V gives CDR1 MNHNS, CDR2 SASEGT. The CDR3 is 14 amino acids.

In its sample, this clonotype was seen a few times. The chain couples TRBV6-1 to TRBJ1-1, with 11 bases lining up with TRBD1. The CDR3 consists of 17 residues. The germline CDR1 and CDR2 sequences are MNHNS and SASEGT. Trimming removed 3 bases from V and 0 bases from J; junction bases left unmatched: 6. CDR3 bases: TGTGCCAGCAGTGACTTAGGGACAGGGGGAATGAACACTGAAGCTTTCTTT. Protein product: CASSDLGTGGMNTEAFF.

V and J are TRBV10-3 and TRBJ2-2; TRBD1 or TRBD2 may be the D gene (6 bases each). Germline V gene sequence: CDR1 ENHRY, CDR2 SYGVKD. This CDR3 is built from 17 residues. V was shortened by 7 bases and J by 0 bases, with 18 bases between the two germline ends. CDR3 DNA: TGTGCCATCACTGGCCAACGGGGGCAGCCGAACACCGGGGAGCTGTTTTTT. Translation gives CAITGQRGQPNTGELFF.

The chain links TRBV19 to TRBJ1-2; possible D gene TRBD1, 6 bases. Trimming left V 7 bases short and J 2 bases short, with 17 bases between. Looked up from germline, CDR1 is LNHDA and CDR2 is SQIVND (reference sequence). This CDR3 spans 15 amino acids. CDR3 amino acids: CASTLVGRGNYGYTF. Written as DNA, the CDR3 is TGTGCCAGTACCCTGGTGGGGAGGGGGAACTATGGCTACACCTTC.

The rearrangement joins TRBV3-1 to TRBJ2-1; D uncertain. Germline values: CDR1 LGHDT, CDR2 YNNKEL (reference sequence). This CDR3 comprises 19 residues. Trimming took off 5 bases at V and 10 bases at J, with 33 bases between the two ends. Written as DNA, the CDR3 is TGTGCCAGCAGCTCACCCCCACCAGGACCTGAGTCACCCCCCAGGGAGCAGTTCTTC. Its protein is CASSSPPPGPESPPREQFF.

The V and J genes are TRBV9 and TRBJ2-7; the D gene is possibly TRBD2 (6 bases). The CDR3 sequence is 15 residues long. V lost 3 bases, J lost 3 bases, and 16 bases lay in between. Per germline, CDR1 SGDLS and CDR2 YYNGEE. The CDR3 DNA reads TGTGCCAGCAGCGCTGGGGGGTCCAAGATCTACGAGCAGTACTTC. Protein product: CASSAGGSKIYEQYF.

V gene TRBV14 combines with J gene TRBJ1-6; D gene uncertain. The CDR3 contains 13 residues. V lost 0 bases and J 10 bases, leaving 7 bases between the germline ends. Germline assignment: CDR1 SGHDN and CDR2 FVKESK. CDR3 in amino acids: CASSQDVGSPLHF. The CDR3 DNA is TGTGCCAGCAGCCAAGATGTAGGGTCACCCCTCCACTTT.

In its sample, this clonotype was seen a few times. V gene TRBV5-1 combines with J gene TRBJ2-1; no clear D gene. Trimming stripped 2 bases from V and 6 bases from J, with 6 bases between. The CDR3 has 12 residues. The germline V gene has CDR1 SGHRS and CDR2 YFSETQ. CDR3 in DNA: TGCGCCAGCAGCTTCAGTTCCAATGAGCAGTTCTTC. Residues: CASSFSSNEQFF.

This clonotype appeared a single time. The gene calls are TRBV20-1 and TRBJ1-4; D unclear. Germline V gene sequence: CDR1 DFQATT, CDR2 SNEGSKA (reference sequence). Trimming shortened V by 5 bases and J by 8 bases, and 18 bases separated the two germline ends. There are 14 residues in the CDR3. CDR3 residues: CSAQNSDEMEKLFF. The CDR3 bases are TGCAGTGCTCAGAACTCGGATGAAATGGAAAAACTGTTTTTT.

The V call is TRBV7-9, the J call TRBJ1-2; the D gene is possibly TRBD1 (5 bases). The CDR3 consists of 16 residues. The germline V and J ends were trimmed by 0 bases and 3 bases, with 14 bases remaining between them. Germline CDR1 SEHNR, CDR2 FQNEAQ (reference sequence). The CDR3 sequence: CASSLAQGIIDYGYTF. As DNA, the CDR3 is TGTGCCAGCAGCTTAGCCCAGGGCATAATAGACTATGGCTACACCTTC.

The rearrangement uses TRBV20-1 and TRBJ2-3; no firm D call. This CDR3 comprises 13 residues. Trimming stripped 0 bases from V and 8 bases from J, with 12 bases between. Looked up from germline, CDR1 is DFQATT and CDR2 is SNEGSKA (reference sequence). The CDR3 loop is CSARDSFFVTQYF. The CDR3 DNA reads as TGCAGTGCTAGAGATTCATTCTTTGTTACGCAGTATTTT.

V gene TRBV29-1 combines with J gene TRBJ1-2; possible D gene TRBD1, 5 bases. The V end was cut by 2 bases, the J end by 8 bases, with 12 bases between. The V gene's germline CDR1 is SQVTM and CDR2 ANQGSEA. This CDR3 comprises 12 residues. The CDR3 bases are TGCAGCGTTGAAAACTCTCGGGGCGGCTACACCTTC. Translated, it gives CSVENSRGGYTF.

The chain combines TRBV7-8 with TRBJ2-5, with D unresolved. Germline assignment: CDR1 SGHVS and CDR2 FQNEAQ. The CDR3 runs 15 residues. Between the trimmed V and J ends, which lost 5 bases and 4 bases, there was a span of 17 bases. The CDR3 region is CASSPPLGFRETQYF. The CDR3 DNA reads TGTGCCAGCAGCCCCCCCTTGGGGTTTCGAGAGACCCAGTACTTC.

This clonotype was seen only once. In DNA form, the CDR3 reads TGTGCCAGTAGCAAACTAGCGACGAAATTCAATGAGCAGTTCTTC. Translating it yields CASSKLATKFNEQFF. The chain employs TRBV19 and TRBJ2-1, with 7 bases aligning to TRBD2. Germline assignment: CDR1 LNHDA and CDR2 SQIVND (reference sequence). With 6 bases clipped from V and 6 bases from J, the junction kept 11 bases outside the gene matches. The CDR3 runs to 15 residues.

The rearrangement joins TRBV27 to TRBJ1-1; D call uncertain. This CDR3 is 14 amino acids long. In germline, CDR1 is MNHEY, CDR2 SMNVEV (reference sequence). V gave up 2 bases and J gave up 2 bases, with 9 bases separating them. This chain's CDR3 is CASSLGSPNTEAFF. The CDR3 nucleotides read TGTGCCAGCAGTTTAGGGAGCCCTAACACTGAAGCTTTCTTT.

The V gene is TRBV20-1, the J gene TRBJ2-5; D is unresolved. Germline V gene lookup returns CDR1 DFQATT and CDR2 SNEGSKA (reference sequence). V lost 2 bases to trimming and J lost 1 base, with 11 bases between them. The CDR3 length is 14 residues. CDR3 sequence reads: CSARSGILQETQYF. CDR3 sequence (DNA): TGCAGTGCTAGATCAGGAATCCTCCAAGAGACCCAGTACTTC.

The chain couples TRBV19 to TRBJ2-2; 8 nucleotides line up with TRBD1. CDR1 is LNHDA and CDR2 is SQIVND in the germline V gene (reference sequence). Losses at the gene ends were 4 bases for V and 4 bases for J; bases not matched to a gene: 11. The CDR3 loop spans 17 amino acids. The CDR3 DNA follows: TGTGCCAGTAGTAAGGACAGGGAGAAAACAGGCACCGGGGAGCTGTTTTTT. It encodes CASSKDREKTGTGELFF.